The T cell receptor beta chain under discussion was sequenced for a study of T cell changes during pregnancy in multiple sclerosis. The protocol was immunoSEQ multiplex PCR, while the TCRdb copy is restricted to in-frame clones and leaves out a portion. The sample includes about 75,000 clones, 94% of them seen just once. Trimming pared 2 bases from V and 1 base from J, leaving 6 bases between. The CDR3 contains 13 residues. From germline, CDR1 is SGHRS and CDR2 YFSETQ. The chain couples TRBV5-1 to TRBJ1-1, with D possibly being TRBD1 (5 bases). This sequence was found in a female donor with multiple sclerosis, enrolled in a pregnancy study. The material sequenced was CD4+ T cells from peripheral blood mononuclear cells, taken after pregnancy. DNA of the CDR3: TGCGCCAGCAGCTTTGGACAGAACACTGAAGCTTTCTTT. Translated: CASSFGQNTEAFF.